Following are 17 T cell receptor beta chains from one sample sequenced in a study of identical twins. Using its own MiXCR run on the 5' RACE reads, TCRdb lists one record per CDR3 protein. The data show hundreds of thousands of distinct CDR3 sequences, 6.5% to 8.5% seen once. This sample also belongs to another study, concerning yellow fever vaccine responses in identical twins.

Input material: memory (CD45RO+) T cells sorted from blood. The receptors shown here come from a woman between 18 and 29 years old in good health.

This clonotype came up many times. The V gene is TRBV12-3 or TRBV12-4, the J gene TRBJ2-1; D uncertain. V lost 3 bases to trimming and J lost 8 bases, with 5 bases between them. The CDR3 is made up of 11 amino acids. CDR3 coding DNA: TGTGCCAGCAGTTTGCCATATGAGCAGTTCTTC. This translates into CASSLPYEQFF.

The chain's CDR3 is CASRSQAVNQPQHF. The CDR3 DNA reads TGTGCCAGCAGGTCGCAGGCAGTGAATCAGCCCCAGCATTTT. The chain employs TRBV2 and TRBJ1-5; D gene uncertain. V lost 6 bases, J lost 4 bases, and 13 bases lay in between. Germline values: CDR1 SNHLY, CDR2 FYNNEI. CDR3 length: 14 amino acids.

The rearrangement uses TRBV10-2 and TRBJ2-3; D might be TRBD2 (5 bases). The V and J ends lost 4 bases and 2 bases respectively, with 16 bases between them. This CDR3 spans 16 amino acids. Germline CDR1 is WSHSY and CDR2 is SAAADI. Written as DNA, the CDR3 is TGCGCCAGCAGTGCGACCGGACTGGTAAACACAGATACGCAGTATTTT. Translation gives CASSATGLVNTDTQYF.

The sample holds many counts of this clonotype. The rearrangement joins TRBV4-2 to TRBJ2-3, with D maybe TRBD1 (5 bases). The CDR3 spans 15 residues. Germline-derived CDR1 and CDR2 are LGHNA and YNFKEQ. V was cut by 4 bases and J by 2 bases, with 13 bases left in between. The CDR3 DNA reads as TGTGCCAGCAGCCCGAATGAAGGGGACACAGATACGCAGTATTTT. It is translated as CASSPNEGDTDTQYF.

This clonotype was recorded at least ten times. The CDR3 nucleotides read TGTGCCAGCAGTTACTCGGCAGAGAACACTGAAGCTTTCTTT. It yields the protein CASSYSAENTEAFF. The chain combines TRBV6-2 or TRBV6-3 with TRBJ1-1; D not certain. V lost 0 bases and J 1 base, leaving 6 bases between the germline ends. CDR3 length: 14 residues. Germline V gene lookup returns CDR1 MNHEY and CDR2 SVGEGT.

This clonotype has at least ten counts. The CDR3 DNA is TGTGCCAGCAGCCCACAGACAGGGTACTCTGGAAACACCATATATTTT. As protein: CASSPQTGYSGNTIYF. The V call is TRBV7-6, the J call TRBJ1-3; 7 bases map to TRBD1. V dropped 5 bases and J dropped 0; count of bases not matched to a gene: 7. CDR1 and CDR2 from the germline V gene are SGHVS and FNYEAQ. The CDR3 extends over 16 amino acids.

A few counts support this clonotype. V usage is TRBV14 and J usage is TRBJ2-7; D perhaps matches TRBD1 (5 bases). The CDR3 consists of 15 residues. Germline-derived CDR1 and CDR2 are SGHDN and FVKESK. Trimming removed 4 bases from V and 2 bases from J, with 15 bases in between. CDR3 sequence reads: CASSRSVGHTYEQYF. CDR3 sequence (DNA): TGTGCCAGCAGCCGGTCCGTAGGACATACCTACGAGCAGTACTTC.

This clonotype was counted ten times or more. The chain is built from TRBV29-1 and TRBJ2-5; 7 bases agree with TRBD2. CDR3 length equals 11 residues. V was clipped by 4 bases and J by 5 bases; unmatched bases: 1. The V gene's germline CDR1 is SQVTM and CDR2 ANQGSEA. The CDR3 DNA reads as TGCAGCGTTGGCGGGGGTGAGACCCAGTACTTC. It is translated as CSVGGGETQYF.

The gene calls are TRBV7-2 and TRBJ2-7; D is perhaps TRBD2 (6 bases). Trimming cost V 5 bases and J 2 bases, with 13 bases left between them. CDR1 and CDR2 (germline): SGHTA, FQGNSA. There are 14 residues in the CDR3. The CDR3 region is CASSGRDFPYEQYF. The CDR3 DNA reads TGTGCCAGCAGCGGCCGGGACTTCCCCTACGAGCAGTACTTC.

This clonotype was seen more than once but under ten times. The chain couples TRBV7-3 to TRBJ2-7; no firm D call. Germline CDR1 and CDR2: SGHTA and FQGTGA. The CDR3 covers 14 residues. V lost 1 base and J lost 3, with 10 bases in between. The CDR3 region is CASSLRAGNYEQYF. The CDR3 bases are TGTGCCAGCAGCTTAAGGGCAGGCAACTACGAGCAGTACTTC.

This clonotype was counted between two and nine times. This rearrangement joins TRBV27 to TRBJ1-1; D gene uncertain. Germline V gene sequence: CDR1 MNHEY, CDR2 SMNVEV (reference sequence). The V end was cut by 0 bases, the J end by 1 base, with 6 bases between. The CDR3 extends over 14 amino acids. The CDR3 sequence: CASSLSGKNTEAFF. The CDR3 DNA is TGTGCCAGCAGTTTATCAGGGAAGAACACTGAAGCTTTCTTT.

A note on this clonotype: This may be a read error: a much more frequent sequence differs by one nucleotide. The chain employs TRBV2 and TRBJ2-2; D uncertain. CDR1 SNHLY and CDR2 FYNNEI come from the germline V gene. The germline V and J ends were trimmed by 4 bases and 3 bases, with 3 bases remaining between them. This CDR3 contains 12 residues. CDR3 nucleotide sequence: TGTGCCAGCAGTGGGGACACCGGGGAGCTGTTTTTT. Translated, it gives CASSGDTGELFF. The whole variable domain, filled in from reference TRBV2 and TRBJ2-2, reads EPEVTQTPSHQVTQMGQEVILRCVPISNHLYFYWYRQILGQKVEFLVSFYNNEISEKSEIFDDQFSVERPDGSNFTLKIRSTKLEDSAMYFCASSGDTGELFFGEGSRLTVL.

This clonotype has a count of ten or more. The CDR3 region is CSATAVRGGGTQYF. The DNA for the CDR3 is TGCAGTGCTACCGCAGTGCGGGGGGGAGGGACCCAGTACTTC. This sequence joins TRBV20-1 and TRBJ2-5; TRBD2 aligns across 9 bases. V trimming: 4 bases; J trimming: 7 bases; junction bases outside the gene matches: 10. Germline V lookup: CDR1 DFQATT, CDR2 SNEGSKA (reference sequence). This CDR3 contains 14 residues.

This clonotype occurred a few times. The chain is built from TRBV7-3 and TRBJ2-1; D is undetermined. The CDR3 is made up of 17 amino acids. Germline assignment: CDR1 SGHTA and CDR2 FQGTGA. With 0 bases removed from V and 0 bases from J, the gap between germline ends came to 12 bases. The CDR3 nucleotides read TGTGCCAGCAGCTTAACGTTCGCGAGGAGCTCCTACAATGAGCAGTTCTTC. This codes for CASSLTFARSSYNEQFF.

This clonotype showed up many times. The chain is built from TRBV20-1 and TRBJ2-5, with 9 bases aligning to TRBD2. This CDR3 comprises 14 residues. The V and J ends lost 2 bases and 5 bases, in that order; junction bases with no gene match: 6. Germline CDR1 and CDR2: DFQATT and SNEGSKA (reference sequence). The CDR3, as DNA: TGCAGTGCTAGATTAGCGGGAGCTATGGAGACCCAGTACTTC. This encodes CSARLAGAMETQYF.

This clonotype was found a few times. The chain recombines TRBV5-1 with TRBJ2-6; D is unclear. From germline, CDR1 is SGHRS and CDR2 YFSETQ. The CDR3 totals 14 residues. V gave up 5 bases and J gave up 0 bases, with 6 bases separating them. CDR3 DNA sequence: TGCGCCAGCAGATCTAACTCTGGGGCCAACGTCCTGACTTTC. Its protein product is CASRSNSGANVLTF.

This clonotype was recorded many times. The genes are TRBV7-9 and TRBJ2-7; D might be TRBD2 (6 bases). The germline CDR1 and CDR2 sequences are SEHNR and FQNEAQ (reference sequence). The CDR3 covers 13 residues. The V end lost 3 bases, the J end lost 4 bases, and 10 bases lay between the germline ends. CDR3 nucleotides: TGTGCCAGCAGCTTCGGGAGCCCGTACGAGCAGTACTTC. It specifies CASSFGSPYEQYF.